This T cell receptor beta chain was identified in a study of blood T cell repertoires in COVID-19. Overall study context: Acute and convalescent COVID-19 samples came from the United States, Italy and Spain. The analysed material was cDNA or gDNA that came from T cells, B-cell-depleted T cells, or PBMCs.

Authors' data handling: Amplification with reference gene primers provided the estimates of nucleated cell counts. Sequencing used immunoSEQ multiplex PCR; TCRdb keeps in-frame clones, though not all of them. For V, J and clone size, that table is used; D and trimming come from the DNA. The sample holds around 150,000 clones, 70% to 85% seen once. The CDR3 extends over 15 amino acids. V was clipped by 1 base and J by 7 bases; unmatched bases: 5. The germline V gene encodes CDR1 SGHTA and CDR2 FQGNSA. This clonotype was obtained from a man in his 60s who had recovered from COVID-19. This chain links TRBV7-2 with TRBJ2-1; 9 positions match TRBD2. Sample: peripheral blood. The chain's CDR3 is CASSLDSGRGNEQFF. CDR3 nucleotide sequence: TGTGCCAGCAGCTTAGATAGCGGGAGAGGGAATGAGCAGTTCTTC.